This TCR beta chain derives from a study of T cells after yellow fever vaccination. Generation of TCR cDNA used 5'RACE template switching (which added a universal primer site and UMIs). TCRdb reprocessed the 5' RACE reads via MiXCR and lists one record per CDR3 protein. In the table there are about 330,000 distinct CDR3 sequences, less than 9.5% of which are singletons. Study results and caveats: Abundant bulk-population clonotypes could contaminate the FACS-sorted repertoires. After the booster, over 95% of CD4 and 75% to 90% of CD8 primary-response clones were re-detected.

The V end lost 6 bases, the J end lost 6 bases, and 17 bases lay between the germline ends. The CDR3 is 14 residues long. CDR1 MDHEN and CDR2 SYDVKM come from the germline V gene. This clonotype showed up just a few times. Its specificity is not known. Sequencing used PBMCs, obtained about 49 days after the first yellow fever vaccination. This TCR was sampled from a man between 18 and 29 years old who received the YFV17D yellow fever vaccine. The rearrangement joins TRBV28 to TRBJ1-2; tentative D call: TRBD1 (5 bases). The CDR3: CASRNRDGGDGYTF. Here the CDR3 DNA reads TGTGCCAGCAGAAACCGGGACGGAGGGGATGGCTACACCTTC.